A single sample is the source of the 10 T cell receptor beta chains below, sequenced in a study of cytomegalovirus exposure and HLA in healthy donors. Primers for the PCR totalled 60 Vbeta and 13 Jbeta. Assay: immunoSEQ multiplex PCR; the TCRdb copy retains only in-frame clones and omits some. The sample holds approximately 150,000 clones, roughly 70% seen once. Material for sequencing was PBMCs. The source of these receptors is a woman aged 40 to 49 in good health and CMV-seronegative.

The CDR3 sequence is CASSPMGDSPNTGELFF. The CDR3 DNA is TGTGCCAGTAGCCCGATGGGGGACAGCCCGAACACCGGGGAGCTGTTTTTT. The rearrangement joins TRBV19 to TRBJ2-2; 7 positions agree with TRBD1. This CDR3 is built from 17 residues. Germline values: CDR1 LNHDA, CDR2 SQIVND (reference sequence). The V gene end was trimmed by 6 bases and the J gene end by 0 bases; junction bases not matched to a gene: 10.

The V call is TRBV18, the J call TRBJ2-2, with a tentative D call TRBD1 (6 bases). Germline V gene data show CDR1 as KGHSH and CDR2 as LQKENI. This CDR3 spans 15 amino acids. The V end was cut by 5 bases, the J end by 0 bases, with 10 bases between. CDR3 region: CASSGQNANTGELFF. The CDR3 DNA reads as TGTGCCAGCTCAGGACAGAACGCGAACACCGGGGAGCTGTTTTTT.

This clone has more than one count but fewer than ten. The J gene is TRBJ1-2, the V gene TRBV30, with D possibly being TRBD1 (6 bases). Trimming took 1 base from V and 4 from J, leaving 28 bases between them. The CDR3 loop spans 19 amino acids. Germline CDR1 reads GTSNPN; CDR2 reads SVGIG (reference sequence). The chain's CDR3 is CAWSADKGGRPSIIYGYTF. CDR3 sequence (DNA): TGTGCCTGGAGTGCCGATAAGGGGGGGAGGCCCTCTATCATCTATGGCTACACCTTC.

The chain employs TRBV10-3 and TRBJ1-1; 12 nucleotides match TRBD1. This CDR3 contains 18 residues. CDR1 is ENHRY and CDR2 is SYGVKD in the germline V gene. After removal of 10 bases from V and 1 base from J, the junction contained 16 bases not matched to a gene. The CDR3 spells CATSSAPGQGAGNTEAFF. DNA of the CDR3: TGTGCCACCTCATCAGCGCCGGGACAGGGGGCGGGGAACACTGAAGCTTTCTTT.

This rearrangement joins TRBV10-3 to TRBJ1-2, with D perhaps matching TRBD1 (6 bases). V was pared by 10 bases and J by 5 bases, with 17 bases between. This CDR3 has 13 amino acids. Germline assignment: CDR1 ENHRY and CDR2 SYGVKD. CDR3 residues: CATKRQEKYGYTF. DNA for the CDR3: TGTGCCACGAAGAGACAGGAAAAGTATGGCTACACCTTC.

The chain is built from TRBV7-9 and TRBJ2-5; D is unresolved. Trimming cost V 3 bases and J 3 bases, with 11 bases left between them. From germline, CDR1 is SEHNR and CDR2 FQNEAQ (reference sequence). The CDR3 is 14 amino acids. CDR3 bases: TGTGCCAGCAGCTTCGGAGCCTCCGAAGAGACCCAGTACTTC. Translation gives CASSFGASEETQYF.

This clone was counted between two and nine times. The chain uses TRBV9 and TRBJ2-3, with 11 bases matching TRBD2. The V gene end was trimmed by 0 bases and the J gene end by 6 bases; junction bases not matched to a gene: 3. From germline, CDR1 is SGDLS and CDR2 YYNGEE. This CDR3 has 15 residues. This CDR3 reads CASSVGGLAADTQYF. The CDR3 DNA reads as TGTGCCAGCAGCGTAGGGGGACTAGCGGCGGATACGCAGTATTTT.

The J gene is TRBJ2-5, the V gene TRBV5-1, with 7 bases lining up with TRBD2. This CDR3 has 15 amino acids. V shed 1 base and J 9 bases; nucleotides not matched to a gene: 12. Germline CDR1 is SGHRS and CDR2 is YFSETQ. CDR3 coding DNA: TGCGCCAGCAGCTTGTTTCGGCTAGCGGAAGGGGCCCAGTACTTC. This encodes CASSLFRLAEGAQYF.

This clone was recorded only once. The chain employs TRBV18 and TRBJ1-2; TRBD1 might be the D (6 bases). This CDR3 has 16 amino acids. V was cut by 4 bases and J by 8 bases, with 23 bases left in between. Germline CDR1 reads KGHSH; CDR2 reads LQKENI. The CDR3 coding sequence is TGTGCCAGCTCACGATTTGGGGGGGACAATGGTCACGGCTACACCTTC. Its protein product is CASSRFGGDNGHGYTF.

The chain recombines TRBV4-1 with TRBJ2-7; D may be TRBD2 (5 bases). Between the trimmed V and J ends, which lost 4 bases and 5 bases, there was a span of 18 bases. The germline gives CDR1 MGHRA, CDR2 YSYEKL. This CDR3 has 15 residues. For the CDR3, the DNA is TGCGCCAGCAGCCCATCGCCCTACGGGGAGAACGAGCAGTACTTC. Encoded protein: CASSPSPYGENEQYF.